This T cell receptor beta chain was profiled in a study of blood T cell repertoires in COVID-19. Across the study: From the United States, Italy and Spain came samples of acute and convalescent COVID-19. Nucleic acid was either cDNA or gDNA, and it came from T cells, B-cell-depleted T cells, or PBMCs.

Authors' methods: By means of reference gene primer amplification, nucleated cell counts were estimated. Produced via immunoSEQ multiplex PCR; TCRdb's table is partial and in-frame only. The V and J calls and clone size are taken from that table; D and trimming were inferred from the DNA. The data contain 210,000 or so clones, roughly 94% of them singletons. Germline assignment: CDR1 MNHEY and CDR2 SVGAGI. This CDR3 comprises 15 residues. Trimming removed 5 bases from V and 3 bases from J; junction bases left unmatched: 7. The TCR sequence derives from a man aged 25-45 years with acute or convalescent COVID-19. Sequenced material: peripheral blood. This chain connects TRBV6-5 to TRBJ1-5; 7 bases are shared with TRBD1. CDR3 protein: CASSPIGQVNQPQHF. Here the CDR3 DNA reads TGTGCCAGCAGTCCCATAGGACAGGTCAATCAGCCCCAGCATTTT.